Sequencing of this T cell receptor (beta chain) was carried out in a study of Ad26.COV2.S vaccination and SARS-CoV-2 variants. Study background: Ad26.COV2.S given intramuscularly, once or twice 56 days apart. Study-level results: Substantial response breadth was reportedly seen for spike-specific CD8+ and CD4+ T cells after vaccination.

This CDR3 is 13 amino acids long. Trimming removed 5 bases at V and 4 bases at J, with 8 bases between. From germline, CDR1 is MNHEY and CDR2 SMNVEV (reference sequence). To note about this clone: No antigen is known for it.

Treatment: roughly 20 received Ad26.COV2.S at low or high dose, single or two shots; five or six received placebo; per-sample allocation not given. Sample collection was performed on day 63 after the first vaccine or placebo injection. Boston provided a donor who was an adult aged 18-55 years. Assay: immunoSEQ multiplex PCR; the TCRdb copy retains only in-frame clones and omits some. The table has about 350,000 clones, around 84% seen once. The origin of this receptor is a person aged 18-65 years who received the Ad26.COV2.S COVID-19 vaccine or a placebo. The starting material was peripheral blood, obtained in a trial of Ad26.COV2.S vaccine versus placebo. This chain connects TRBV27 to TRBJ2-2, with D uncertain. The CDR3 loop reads CASSKRSTGELFF. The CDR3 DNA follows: TGTGCCAGCAGTAAACGGTCCACCGGGGAGCTGTTTTTT.